This TCR beta chain was retrieved from a study of blood T cell repertoires in COVID-19. Study information: COVID-19 samples, acute and convalescent, were from the United States, Italy and Spain.

The germline gives CDR1 KGHDR, CDR2 SFDVKD. The CDR3 extends over 12 amino acids. V dropped 10 bases and J dropped 3; count of bases not matched to a gene: 1. The authors' processing: The authors estimated nucleated cell counts from reference gene primer amplification. Sequenced by immunoSEQ multiplex PCR; TCRdb stores in-frame clones only, minus some. V and J calls and clone size follow that table, whereas D and trimming were derived from the DNA. This table has around 150,000 clones, about nine tenths appearing once. This chain connects TRBV24-1 to TRBJ2-2; the match to TRBD2 covers 7 bases. Sequencing was performed on peripheral blood. The source of this sequence is a woman aged 55-69 years with active or convalescent COVID-19. The CDR3 DNA follows: TGTGCCACTGGGGGGGACACCGGGGAGCTGTTTTTT. This gives the protein CATGGDTGELFF.